The source of this T cell receptor (beta chain) is a study of OX40 agonist ivuxolimab in advanced cancers. The V end lost 1 base, the J end lost 5 bases, and 5 bases lay between the germline ends. Germline V gives CDR1 SGHAT, CDR2 FQNNGV. CDR3 length: 12 amino acids. Profiled with immunoSEQ multiplex PCR; TCRdb holds only in-frame clones, not every one. The sample contains roughly 87,000 clones, about 90% of which appear only once. The source was CD4+ or CD8+ T cells sorted from blood, collected in a trial of the OX40 agonist ivuxolimab. This clonotype originated in an adult with an advanced solid tumor such as melanoma, head and neck, liver or kidney cancer. The chain combines TRBV11-2 with TRBJ1-1; unclear D gene. The CDR3 protein is CASSLGVTEAFF. CDR3 DNA: TGTGCCAGCAGCTTAGGAGTAACTGAAGCTTTCTTT.